The 5 T cell receptor beta chains below all came from one sample that was sequenced in a study of blood T cell repertoires in COVID-19. Profiling relied on immunoSEQ multiplex PCR, and the TCRdb table lists in-frame clones only, not all of them. The sample lists approximately 170,000 clones, 80% to 90% occurring once. Specimen: peripheral blood. The origin of the receptors is a woman aged 80 or over with acute or convalescent COVID-19.

This clone was recorded once. The chain carries TRBV7-2 and TRBJ1-6; 7 positions match TRBD1. In germline, CDR1 is SGHTA, CDR2 FQGNSA. This CDR3 spans 16 amino acids. With 3 bases clipped from V and 7 bases from J, the junction kept 9 bases outside the gene matches. CDR3 nucleotide sequence: TGTGCCAGCAGCTTGAAAAGTACAGGGGACAATTCACCCCTCCACTTT. This encodes CASSLKSTGDNSPLHF.

The rearrangement joins TRBV15 to TRBJ2-1; TRBD2 agrees at 10 bases. Germline trimming cut 0 bases from V and 8 bases from J; bases unmatched to any gene: 4. CDR1 and CDR2 from the germline V gene are LNHNV and YYDKDF (reference sequence). This CDR3 is built from 15 residues. CDR3 residues: CATSRDPSGGDEQFF. The CDR3 nucleotides are TGTGCCACCAGCAGAGATCCTAGCGGGGGCGATGAGCAGTTCTTC.

This clone showed up just once. The genes are TRBV19 and TRBJ2-5; D unresolved. V lost 5 bases to trimming and J lost 2 bases, with 9 bases between them. Germline lookup yields CDR1 LNHDA and CDR2 SQIVND (reference sequence). The CDR3 contains 13 residues. The CDR3 loop is CASSVLRQETQYF. Here the CDR3 DNA reads TGTGCCAGTAGTGTTCTGCGACAAGAGACCCAGTACTTC. The full variable domain, in which reference TRBV19 and TRBJ2-5 provide the parts outside the CDR3, is DGGITQSPKYLFRKEGQNVTLSCEQNLNHDAMYWYRQDPGQGLRLIYYSQIVNDFQKGDIAEGYSVSREKKESFPLTVTSAQKNPTAFYLCASSVLRQETQYFGPGTRLLVL.

The chain links TRBV7-9 to TRBJ2-7; 9 bases agree with TRBD2. The J segment lost 0 bases and the V segment lost 3 bases, leaving 12 bases of the junction unmatched. The CDR3 spans 18 residues. CDR1 is SEHNR, CDR2 FQNEAQ, per germline (reference sequence). The CDR3 spells CASSFHQRLAVPSYEQYF. The CDR3 nucleotides are TGTGCCAGCAGCTTCCATCAGAGACTAGCGGTACCCTCCTACGAGCAGTACTTC.

The J gene is TRBJ2-7, the V gene TRBV7-2; possibly TRBD2 for D (6 bases). The CDR3 has 13 amino acids. Germline lookup yields CDR1 SGHTA and CDR2 FQGNSA. Trimming left V 1 base short and J 6 bases short, with 10 bases between. This CDR3 reads CASSLEGGGEQYF. Here the CDR3 DNA reads TGTGCCAGCAGCTTAGAGGGAGGCGGCGAGCAGTACTTC.